Here is one TCR beta chain with its context. What it binds is not known. This sample stems from a study of shared clonotypes between healthy human individuals. Study-level results: Blood alone was sampled, and tissue repertoires likely differ.

Genomic DNA (from each subset) was split evenly across several immunoSEQ plates. Under the authors' procedure: Without quality scores, immunoSEQ junctional reads could not be filtered like full-length reads. Produced via immunoSEQ multiplex PCR; TCRdb's table is partial and in-frame only. V, J and clone size were drawn from that table, and D and trimming were deduced from the DNA. The sample holds about 770,000 clones, 72% seen once. This receptor was taken from a woman under 40 in good health. The specimen sequenced was memory CD4+ T cells sorted from blood. Subset noted: CD45RA-negative fraction.

CDR3 nucleotides: TGTGCCAGCAGTTTAGGCAGGACCAACACCGGGGAGCTGTTTTTT. Residues: CASSLGRTNTGELFF. The V and J genes are TRBV27 and TRBJ2-2; D gene uncertain. This CDR3 is built from 15 residues. The V end was cut by 2 bases, the J end by 2 bases, with 9 bases between. Per germline, CDR1 MNHEY and CDR2 SMNVEV (reference sequence).